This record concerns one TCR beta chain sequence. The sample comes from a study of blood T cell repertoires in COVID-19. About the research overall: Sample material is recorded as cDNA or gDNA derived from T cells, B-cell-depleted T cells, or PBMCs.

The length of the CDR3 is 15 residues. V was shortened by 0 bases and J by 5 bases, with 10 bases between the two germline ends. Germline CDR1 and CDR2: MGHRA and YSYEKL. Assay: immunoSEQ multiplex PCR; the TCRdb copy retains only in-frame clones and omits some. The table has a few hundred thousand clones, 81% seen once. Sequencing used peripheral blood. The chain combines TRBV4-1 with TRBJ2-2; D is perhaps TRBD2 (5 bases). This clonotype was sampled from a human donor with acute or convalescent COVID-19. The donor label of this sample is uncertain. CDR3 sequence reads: CASSQDSTGTGELFF. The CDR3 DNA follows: TGCGCCAGCAGCCAAGACAGTACGGGGACCGGGGAGCTGTTTTTT.